Listed here are 4 T cell receptor beta chains from one sample, sequenced in a study of blood T cells in healthy people across ages. Using a J-beta primer mix together with a sample-barcoded 5' primer, a second PCR was run for roughly 7 to 12 cycles. A single record per CDR3 protein comes from TCRdb applying MiXCR to the 5' RACE reads. There are 600,000 to 850,000 distinct CDR3 sequences in the sample; more than 20% occur only once, and under 9.5% lies in the top ten. The same sample was also used in a study of T cells of mothers and their children.

Sequenced input: blood. These receptors were collected from a boy younger than 18 in good health.

CDR3 sequence: CASSLSSGSRGPQETQYF. CDR3 nucleotide sequence: TGTGCCAGCAGCCTTAGTAGCGGGTCCCGGGGGCCCCAAGAGACCCAGTACTTC. The rearrangement uses TRBV14 and TRBJ2-5; D is possibly TRBD2 (7 bases). Germline-derived CDR1 and CDR2 are SGHDN and FVKESK. The CDR3 contains 18 residues. The V end was cut by 4 bases, the J end by 1 base, with 22 bases between.

In its sample, this clonotype was seen a few times. The chain carries TRBV28 and TRBJ2-7, with D uncertain. Trimming cost V 4 bases and J 1 base, with 17 bases left between them. Germline assignment: CDR1 MDHEN and CDR2 SYDVKM. The CDR3 extends over 16 amino acids. The CDR3 nucleotides read TGTGCCAGCAGTTCGCCTCATTCAACCGGGTCCTACGAGCAGTACTTC. Translation gives CASSSPHSTGSYEQYF.

This clonotype was seen a few times. This chain links TRBV28 with TRBJ2-6; 7 nucleotides line up with TRBD1. The CDR3 spans 18 residues. Germline V gene lookup returns CDR1 MDHEN and CDR2 SYDVKM. V trimming: 6 bases; J trimming: 0 bases; junction bases outside the gene matches: 11. The CDR3 loop reads CASSPRQGTSSGANVLTF. The CDR3 DNA reads as TGTGCCAGCAGCCCAAGACAGGGCACGAGCTCTGGGGCCAACGTCCTGACTTTC.

The chain uses TRBV29-1 and TRBJ2-3, with D hard to call. With 6 bases removed from V and 7 bases from J, the gap between germline ends came to 8 bases. Germline lookup yields CDR1 SQVTM and CDR2 ANQGSEA. The CDR3 is made up of 10 amino acids. The CDR3 sequence: CSVNKNTQYF. The CDR3 DNA is TGCAGCGTGAACAAGAATACGCAGTATTTT.